The clone carrying this T cell receptor beta chain was picked up one time. Profiling relied on immunoSEQ multiplex PCR, and the TCRdb table lists in-frame clones only, not all of them. The sample carries roughly 250,000 clones, around 82% recorded once. These data are taken from a study of blood T cell repertoires in COVID-19. The CDR3 totals 13 residues. Trimming took 4 bases from V and 7 from J, leaving 13 bases between them. In germline, CDR1 is SQVTM, CDR2 ANQGSEA. Sequenced input: peripheral blood. V gene TRBV29-1 combines with J gene TRBJ1-4, with D uncertain. This sequence originates from a human donor in a cohort sampled during active COVID-19. The CDR3 here is CSVVQANGEKLFF. CDR3 coding DNA: TGCAGCGTTGTTCAGGCAAACGGTGAAAAACTGTTTTTT. Looking up the rest from reference TRBV29-1 and TRBJ1-4 gives the full variable domain: SAVISQKPSRDICQRGTSLTIQCQVDSQVTMMFWYRQQPGQSLTLIATANQGSEATYESGFVIDKFPISRPNLTFSTLTVSNMSPEDSSIYLCSVVQANGEKLFFGSGTQLSVL.